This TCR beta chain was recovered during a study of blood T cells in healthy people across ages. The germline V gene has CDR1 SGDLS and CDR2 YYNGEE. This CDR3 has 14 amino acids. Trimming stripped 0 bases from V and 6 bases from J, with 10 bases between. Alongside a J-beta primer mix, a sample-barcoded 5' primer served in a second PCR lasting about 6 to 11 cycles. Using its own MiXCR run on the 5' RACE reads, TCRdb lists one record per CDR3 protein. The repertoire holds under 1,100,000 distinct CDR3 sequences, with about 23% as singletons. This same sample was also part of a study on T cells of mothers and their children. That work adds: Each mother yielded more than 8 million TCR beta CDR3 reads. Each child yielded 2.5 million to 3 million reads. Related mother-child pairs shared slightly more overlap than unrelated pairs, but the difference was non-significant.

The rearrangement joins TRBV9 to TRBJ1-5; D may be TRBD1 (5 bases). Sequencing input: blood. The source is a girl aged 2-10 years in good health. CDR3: CASSVAEGSQPQHF. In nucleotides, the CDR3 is TGTGCCAGCAGCGTAGCTGAGGGGAGTCAGCCCCAGCATTTT.